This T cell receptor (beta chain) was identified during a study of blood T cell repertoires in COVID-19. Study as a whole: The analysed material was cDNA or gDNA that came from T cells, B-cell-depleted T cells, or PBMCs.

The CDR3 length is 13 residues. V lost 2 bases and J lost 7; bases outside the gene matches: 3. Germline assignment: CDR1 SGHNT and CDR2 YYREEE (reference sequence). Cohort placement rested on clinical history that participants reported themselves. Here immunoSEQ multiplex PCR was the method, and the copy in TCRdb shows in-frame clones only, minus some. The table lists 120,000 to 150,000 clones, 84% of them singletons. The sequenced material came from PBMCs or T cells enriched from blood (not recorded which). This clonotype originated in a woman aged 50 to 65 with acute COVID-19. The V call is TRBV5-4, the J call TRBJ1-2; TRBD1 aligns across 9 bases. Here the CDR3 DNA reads TGTGCCAGCAGCTTACAGGGGGCGGGTGGCTACACCTTC. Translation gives CASSLQGAGGYTF.